This T cell receptor (beta chain) originates from a study of blood T cell repertoires in COVID-19. Study details: Acute and convalescent COVID-19 specimens originated in the United States, Italy and Spain. The analysed material was cDNA or gDNA that came from T cells, B-cell-depleted T cells, or PBMCs.

Per the original methods: Quantification of nucleated cells was approximated via reference gene primer amplification. The method was immunoSEQ multiplex PCR; TCRdb's version includes in-frame clones alone and lacks a portion of them. The V and J calls and clone size come from that table; D and trimming were worked out from the DNA. The sample records 250,000 to 300,000 clones, around 87% being singletons. This CDR3 region has 15 residues. CDR1 is SQVTM and CDR2 is ANQGSEA in the germline V gene. Trimming took 8 bases from V and 0 from J; bases not matched to a gene: 6. The chain couples TRBV29-1 to TRBJ2-1, with TRBD2 matching over 11 bases. The sequenced sample consisted of peripheral blood. This TCR derives from a woman in her fifties or sixties who had recovered from COVID-19. CDR3 residues: CSIAGGRGSYNEQFF. CDR3 DNA sequence: TGCAGCATAGCGGGGGGGCGCGGCTCCTACAATGAGCAGTTCTTC.